The T cell receptor beta chain described here comes from a study of blood T cell repertoires in COVID-19. The CDR3 spans 13 residues. Germline loops: CDR1 SGHRS, CDR2 YFSETQ. V lost 4 bases, J lost 3 bases, and 11 bases lay in between. Here immunoSEQ multiplex PCR was the method, and the copy in TCRdb shows in-frame clones only, minus some. Altogether 390,000 or so clones are present, 80% to 85% being singletons, with the ten largest covering 5% to 5.5%. The material sequenced was PBMCs or T cells enriched from blood (not recorded which). The gene calls are TRBV5-1 and TRBJ2-7, with D possibly TRBD1 on 6 matching bases. The receptor's source is a woman between 45 and 65 years old who had recovered from COVID-19. The CDR3 loop reads CASSPTGYYEQYF. The CDR3 region has the DNA TGCGCCAGCAGCCCCACAGGGTACTACGAGCAGTACTTC.